The rows below give T cell receptor beta chains drawn from one sample of a study. MiXCR, applied by TCRdb to the 5' RACE reads, yields one record per CDR3 protein. The table includes around 43,000 distinct CDR3 sequences, 15% to 20% detected once. Sequenced input: naive CD4+ T cells sorted from a lymph node. These receptors came from a female donor with breast cancer. The conserved cysteine and the conserved F or W are not part of the CDR3 here.

V gene: TRBV5-1; J gene: TRBJ1-1; CDR3 protein: ASSLEGHNTEAF
V gene: TRBV9; J gene: TRBJ1-2; CDR3 protein: ASSPRGWDRANGYT
V gene: TRBV7-2; J gene: TRBJ1-1; CDR3 protein: ASSPTGSHTEAF
V gene: TRBV6-1; J gene: TRBJ1-1; CDR3 protein: ASRLEGDTEAF
V gene: TRBV20-1; J gene: TRBJ1-5; CDR3 protein: SARGGAGSNQPQH
V gene: TRBV6-6; J gene: TRBJ2-7; CDR3 protein: ASRDRGTLEEQY
V gene: TRBV29-1; J gene: TRBJ2-7; CDR3 protein: SVVLASGSAYEQY
V gene: TRBV4-1; J gene: TRBJ2-2; CDR3 protein: ASSRMWGLYSTGELF
V gene: TRBV7-2; J gene: TRBJ1-2; CDR3 protein: VASLGVGHGYT
V gene: TRBV7-2; J gene: TRBJ2-7; CDR3 protein: ASSLRGKESYEQY
V gene: TRBV5-5; J gene: TRBJ2-1; CDR3 protein: ASSLGVVGGDEQF
V gene: TRBV11-3; J gene: TRBJ1-5; CDR3 protein: ASSLAANLCQPQH
V gene: TRBV20-1; J gene: TRBJ1-2; CDR3 protein: SATGKDGYT
V gene: TRBV20-1; J gene: TRBJ1-4; CDR3 protein: SAGPSNEKLF
V gene: TRBV7-3; J gene: TRBJ2-2; CDR3 protein: ASSLSRGVGDTGELF
V gene: TRBV5-1; J gene: TRBJ2-7; CDR3 protein: ASSLRGRPVLDYEQY
V gene: TRBV5-1; J gene: TRBJ1-1; CDR3 protein: ASSLVLGASTEAF
V gene: TRBV29-1; J gene: TRBJ1-4; CDR3 protein: SVVDPGPEKLF
V gene: TRBV5-1; J gene: TRBJ1-2; CDR3 protein: ASNPGGGGYGYT
V gene: TRBV7-2; J gene: TRBJ2-4; CDR3 protein: ASSVAYRAGGIQY
V gene: TRBV20-1; J gene: TRBJ2-2; CDR3 protein: SARDALAGGHGELF
V gene: TRBV10-3; J gene: TRBJ2-3; CDR3 protein: AIRTTSGASTDTQY
V gene: TRBV15; J gene: TRBJ1-5; CDR3 protein: ATSRGRGNGNQPQH
V gene: TRBV28; J gene: TRBJ1-1; CDR3 protein: ASSLPGTGGAEAF
V gene: TRBV20-1; J gene: TRBJ1-2; CDR3 protein: SAPTTNYGYT
V gene: TRBV5-5; J gene: TRBJ2-5; CDR3 protein: ASSLRAGMGETQY
V gene: TRBV6-5; J gene: TRBJ1-3; CDR3 protein: ASSQSDTIY
V gene: TRBV7-6; J gene: TRBJ2-5; CDR3 protein: ASSRGGLGEETQY
V gene: TRBV12-3/TRBV12-4; J gene: TRBJ1-5; CDR3 protein: ASSFSRGNQPQH
V gene: TRBV6-6; J gene: TRBJ1-5; CDR3 protein: ASSYGQGGQPQH
V gene: TRBV7-2; J gene: TRBJ1-5; CDR3 protein: ASSLSGRSVQPQH
V gene: TRBV5-1; J gene: TRBJ2-3; CDR3 protein: ASSETSATTDTQY
V gene: TRBV5-1; J gene: TRBJ1-1; CDR3 protein: ASSPWGGTDTEAF
V gene: TRBV9; J gene: TRBJ1-3; CDR3 protein: ASSVALWGSGNTIY
V gene: TRBV28; J gene: TRBJ1-2; CDR3 protein: ASSPAGTGALSLGYT